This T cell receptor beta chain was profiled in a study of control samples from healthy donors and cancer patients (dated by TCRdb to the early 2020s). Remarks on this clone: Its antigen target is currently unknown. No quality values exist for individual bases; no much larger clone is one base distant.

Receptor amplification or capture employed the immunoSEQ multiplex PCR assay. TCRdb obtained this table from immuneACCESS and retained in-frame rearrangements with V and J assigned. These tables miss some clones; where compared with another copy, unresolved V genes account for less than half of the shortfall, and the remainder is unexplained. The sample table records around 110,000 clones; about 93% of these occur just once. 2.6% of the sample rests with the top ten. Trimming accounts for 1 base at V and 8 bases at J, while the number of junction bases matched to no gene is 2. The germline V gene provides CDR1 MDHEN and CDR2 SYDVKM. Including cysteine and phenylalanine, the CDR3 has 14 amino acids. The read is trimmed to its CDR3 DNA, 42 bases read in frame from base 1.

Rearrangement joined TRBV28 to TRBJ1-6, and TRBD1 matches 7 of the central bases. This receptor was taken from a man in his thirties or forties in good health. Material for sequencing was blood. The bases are TGTGCCAGCAGTTTATCCAGGGGGTATTCACCCCTCCACTTT. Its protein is CASSLSRGYSPLHF.